The clone carrying this TCR beta chain was recorded many times. A read error may be the cause here, since a much bigger clone is one base away. Diagnosis relied on clinical symptoms, serum thyroxine and TRAb, thyroid ultrasound and orbital computed tomography. The CDR3 extends over 16 amino acids. Trimming pared 3 bases from V and 6 bases from J, leaving 20 bases between. Germline V lookup: CDR1 ENHRY, CDR2 SYGVKD. The entry originates in a study of T cells in Graves' hyperthyroidism and ophthalmopathy. What was amplified from RNA transcripts were TCR beta CDR3 regions. Using the HTBI primer set, a first-round RT-PCR was run on the TCR CDR3. Using its own MiXCR run on the multiplex PCR reads, TCRdb lists one record per CDR3 protein. The table includes about 500,000 distinct CDR3 sequences, 46% detected once.

The TCR was taken from an adult woman with Graves' disease, either hyperthyroidism or ophthalmopathy (not recorded which). V is TRBV10-3 and J is TRBJ1-1; D gene ambiguous. Sequenced input: peripheral blood or thyroid tissue (not recorded which). The CDR3 DNA follows: TGTGCCATCAGTGAACCCATGCGGTCGAAGTATCCTGAAGCTTTCTTT. This gives the protein CAISEPMRSKYPEAFF.